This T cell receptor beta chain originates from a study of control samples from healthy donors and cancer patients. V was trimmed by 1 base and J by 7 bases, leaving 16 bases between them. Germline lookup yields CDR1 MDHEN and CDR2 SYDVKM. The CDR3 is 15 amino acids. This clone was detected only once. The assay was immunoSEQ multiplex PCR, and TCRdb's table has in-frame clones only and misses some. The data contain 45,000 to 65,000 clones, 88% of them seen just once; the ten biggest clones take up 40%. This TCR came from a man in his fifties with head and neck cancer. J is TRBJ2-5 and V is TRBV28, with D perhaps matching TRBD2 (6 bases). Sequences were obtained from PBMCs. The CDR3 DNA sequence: TGTGCCAGCAGTTTATCCCCCGGGAGTTCTTGGACCCAGTACTTC. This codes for CASSLSPGSSWTQYF.